The T cell receptor beta chain described here comes from a study of OX40 agonist ivuxolimab in advanced cancers. Study-wide context: Prior anti-PD-1, anti-PD-L1 or anti-CTLA-4 therapy did not bar entry, and more than 35% had some. Study findings and constraints: Antigen specificity of clonally expanded peripheral T cells was not established.

Points on this clone: Its antigen remains unknown.

Produced via immunoSEQ multiplex PCR; TCRdb's table is partial and in-frame only. The repertoire holds 40,000 to 45,000 clones, with 85% to 90% as singletons. With 4 bases clipped from V and 6 bases from J, the junction kept 7 bases outside the gene matches. Germline V gene lookup returns CDR1 SQVTM and CDR2 ANQGSEA. The CDR3 consists of 13 residues. The chain couples TRBV29-1 to TRBJ2-7; 9 bases are shared with TRBD1. Sequencing used CD4+ or CD8+ T cells sorted from blood, obtained in a trial of the OX40 agonist ivuxolimab. The origin of this receptor is an adult with an advanced solid tumor such as melanoma, head and neck, liver or kidney cancer. The CDR3 region has the DNA TGCAGCGTTGCGATGACAGGGGGAGGCGAGCAGTACTTC. It translates to CSVAMTGGGEQYF.